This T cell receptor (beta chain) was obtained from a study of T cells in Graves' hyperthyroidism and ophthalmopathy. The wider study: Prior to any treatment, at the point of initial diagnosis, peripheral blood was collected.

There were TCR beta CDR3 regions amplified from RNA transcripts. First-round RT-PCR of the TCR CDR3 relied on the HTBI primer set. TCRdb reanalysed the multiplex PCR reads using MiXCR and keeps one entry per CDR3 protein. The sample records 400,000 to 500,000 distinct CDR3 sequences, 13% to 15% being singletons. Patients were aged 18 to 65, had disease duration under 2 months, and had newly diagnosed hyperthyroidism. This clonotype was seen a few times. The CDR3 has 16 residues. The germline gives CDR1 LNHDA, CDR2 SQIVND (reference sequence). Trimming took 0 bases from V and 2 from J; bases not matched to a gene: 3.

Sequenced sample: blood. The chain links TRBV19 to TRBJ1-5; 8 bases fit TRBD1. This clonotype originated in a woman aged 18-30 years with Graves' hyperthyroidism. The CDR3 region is CASSIDRGQGNQPQHF. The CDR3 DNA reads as TGTGCCAGTAGTATAGATAGGGGACAGGGCAATCAGCCCCAGCATTTT.